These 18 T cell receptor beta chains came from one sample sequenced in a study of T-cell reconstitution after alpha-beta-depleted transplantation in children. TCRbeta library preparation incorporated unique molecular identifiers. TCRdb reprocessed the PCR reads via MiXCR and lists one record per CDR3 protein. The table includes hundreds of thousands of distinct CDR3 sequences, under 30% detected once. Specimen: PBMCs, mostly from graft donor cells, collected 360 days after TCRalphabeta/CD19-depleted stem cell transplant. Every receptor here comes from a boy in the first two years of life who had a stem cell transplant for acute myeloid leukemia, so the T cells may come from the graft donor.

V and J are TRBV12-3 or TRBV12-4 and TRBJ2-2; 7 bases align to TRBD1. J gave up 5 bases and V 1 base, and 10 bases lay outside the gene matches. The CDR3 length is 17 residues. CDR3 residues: CASSLGVAQGLTGELFF. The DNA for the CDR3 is TGTGCCAGCAGTTTAGGCGTGGCACAGGGGTTGACCGGGGAGCTGTTTTTT.

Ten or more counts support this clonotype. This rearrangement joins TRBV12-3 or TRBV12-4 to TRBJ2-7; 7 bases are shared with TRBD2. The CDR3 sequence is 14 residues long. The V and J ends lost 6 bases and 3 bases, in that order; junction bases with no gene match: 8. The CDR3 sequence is CASRLGGTLYEQYF. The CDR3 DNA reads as TGTGCCAGCAGACTGGGGGGGACCCTCTACGAGCAGTACTTC.

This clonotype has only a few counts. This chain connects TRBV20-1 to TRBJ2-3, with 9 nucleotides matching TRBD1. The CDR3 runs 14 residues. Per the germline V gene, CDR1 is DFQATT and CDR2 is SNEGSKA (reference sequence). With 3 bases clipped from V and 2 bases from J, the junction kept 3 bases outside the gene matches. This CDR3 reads CSASKQGATDTQYF. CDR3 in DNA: TGCAGTGCTAGCAAACAGGGGGCCACAGATACGCAGTATTTT.

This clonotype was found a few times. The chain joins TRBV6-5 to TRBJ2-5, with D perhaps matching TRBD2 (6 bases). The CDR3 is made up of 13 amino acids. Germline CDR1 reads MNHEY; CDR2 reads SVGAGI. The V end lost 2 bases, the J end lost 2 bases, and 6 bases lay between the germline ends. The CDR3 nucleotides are TGTGCCAGCAGTTACGCGGGACAAGAGACCCAGTACTTC. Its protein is CASSYAGQETQYF.

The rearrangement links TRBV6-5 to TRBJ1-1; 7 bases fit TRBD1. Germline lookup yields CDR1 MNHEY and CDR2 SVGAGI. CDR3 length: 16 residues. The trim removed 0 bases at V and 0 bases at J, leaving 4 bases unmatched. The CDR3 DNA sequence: TGTGCCAGCAGTTACTCACAGGGGTTTATGAACACTGAAGCTTTCTTT. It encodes CASSYSQGFMNTEAFF.

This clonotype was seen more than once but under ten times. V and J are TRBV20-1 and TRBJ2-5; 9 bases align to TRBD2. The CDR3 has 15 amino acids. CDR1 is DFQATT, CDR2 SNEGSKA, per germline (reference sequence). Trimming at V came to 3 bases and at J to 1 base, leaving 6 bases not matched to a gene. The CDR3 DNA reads TGCAGTGCTAGTCTCTGGCGGGGGGGCCAAGAGACCCAGTACTTC. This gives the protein CSASLWRGGQETQYF.

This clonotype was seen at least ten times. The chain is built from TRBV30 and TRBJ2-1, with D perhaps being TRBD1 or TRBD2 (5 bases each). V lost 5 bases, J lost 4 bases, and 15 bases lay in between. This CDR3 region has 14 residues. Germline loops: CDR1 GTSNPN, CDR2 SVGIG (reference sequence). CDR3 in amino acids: CAWVLGEGYNEQFF. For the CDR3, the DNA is TGTGCCTGGGTCCTTGGCGAGGGGTACAATGAGCAGTTCTTC.

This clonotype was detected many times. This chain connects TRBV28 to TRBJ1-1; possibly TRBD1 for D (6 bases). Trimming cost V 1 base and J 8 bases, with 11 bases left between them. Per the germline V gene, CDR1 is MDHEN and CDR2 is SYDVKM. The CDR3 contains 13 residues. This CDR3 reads CASSLFGQSEAFF. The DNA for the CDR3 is TGTGCCAGCAGTTTATTCGGACAGTCCGAAGCTTTCTTT.

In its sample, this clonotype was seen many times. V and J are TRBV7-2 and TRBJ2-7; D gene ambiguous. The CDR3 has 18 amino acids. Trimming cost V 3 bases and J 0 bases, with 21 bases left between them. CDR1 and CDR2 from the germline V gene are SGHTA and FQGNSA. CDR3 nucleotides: TGTGCCAGCAGCTTTAAATCAGCCGCTCGAATGAGCTCCTACGAGCAGTACTTC. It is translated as CASSFKSAARMSSYEQYF.

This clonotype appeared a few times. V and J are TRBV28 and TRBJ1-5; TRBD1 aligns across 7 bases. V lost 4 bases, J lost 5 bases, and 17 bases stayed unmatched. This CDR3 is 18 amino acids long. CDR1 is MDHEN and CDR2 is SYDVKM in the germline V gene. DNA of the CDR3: TGTGCCAGCAGTTCCCCCCGAGTAGGAACAGGGGCTTATCAGCCCCAGCATTTT. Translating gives CASSSPRVGTGAYQPQHF.

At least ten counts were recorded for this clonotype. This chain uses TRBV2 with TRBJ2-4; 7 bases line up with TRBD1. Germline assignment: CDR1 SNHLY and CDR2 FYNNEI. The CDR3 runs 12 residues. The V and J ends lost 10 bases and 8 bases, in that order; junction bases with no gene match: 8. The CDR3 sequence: CATTGAGDIQYF. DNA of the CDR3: TGTGCCACCACAGGGGCTGGGGACATTCAGTACTTC.

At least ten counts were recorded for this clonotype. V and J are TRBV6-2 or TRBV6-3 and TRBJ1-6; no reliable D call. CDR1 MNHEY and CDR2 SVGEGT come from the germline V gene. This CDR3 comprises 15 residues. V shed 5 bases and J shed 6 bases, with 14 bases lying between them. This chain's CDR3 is CASSPARTANSPLHF. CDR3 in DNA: TGTGCCAGCAGTCCAGCGCGGACGGCTAATTCACCCCTCCACTTT.

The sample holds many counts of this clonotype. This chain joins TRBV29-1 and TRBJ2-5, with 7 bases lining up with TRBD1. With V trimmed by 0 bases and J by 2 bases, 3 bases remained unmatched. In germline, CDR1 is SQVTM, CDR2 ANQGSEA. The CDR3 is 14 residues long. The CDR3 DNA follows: TGCAGCGTTGAAGAGGACAGGATACAAGAGACCCAGTACTTC. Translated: CSVEEDRIQETQYF.

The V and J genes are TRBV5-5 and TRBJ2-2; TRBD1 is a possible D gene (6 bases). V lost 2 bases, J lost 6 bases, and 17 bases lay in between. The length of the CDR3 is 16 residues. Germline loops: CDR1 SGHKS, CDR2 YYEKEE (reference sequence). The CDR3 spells CASSLGQGLLAGELFF. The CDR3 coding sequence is TGTGCCAGCAGCTTAGGCCAGGGGTTATTGGCCGGGGAGCTGTTTTTT.

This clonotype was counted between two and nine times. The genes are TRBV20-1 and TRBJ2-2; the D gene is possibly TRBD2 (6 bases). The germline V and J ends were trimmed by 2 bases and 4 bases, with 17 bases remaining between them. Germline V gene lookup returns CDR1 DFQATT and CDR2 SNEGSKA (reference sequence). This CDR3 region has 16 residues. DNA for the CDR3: TGCAGTGCTAGATTTCGCGGGGCTACGGGCACCGGGGAGCTGTTTTTT. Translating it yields CSARFRGATGTGELFF.

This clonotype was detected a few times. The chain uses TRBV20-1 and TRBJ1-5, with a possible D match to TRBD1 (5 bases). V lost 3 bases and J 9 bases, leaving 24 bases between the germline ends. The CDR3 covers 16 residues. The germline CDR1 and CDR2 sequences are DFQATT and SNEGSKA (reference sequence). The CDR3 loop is CSARANRTPSHRPQHF. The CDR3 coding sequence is TGCAGTGCTAGGGCGAACAGGACTCCCTCCCACAGGCCCCAGCATTTT.

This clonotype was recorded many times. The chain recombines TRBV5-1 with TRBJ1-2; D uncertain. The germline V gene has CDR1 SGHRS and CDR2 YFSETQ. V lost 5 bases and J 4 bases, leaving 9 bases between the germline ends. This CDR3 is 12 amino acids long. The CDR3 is CASSGEVYGYTF. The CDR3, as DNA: TGCGCCAGCAGTGGGGAGGTCTATGGCTACACCTTC.

CDR3 nucleotides: TGCAGCGTTGAGACGGGGGGCAGTTCCTATGGCTACACCTTC. Amino acid sequence: CSVETGGSSYGYTF. This rearrangement joins TRBV29-1 to TRBJ1-2; D is perhaps TRBD1 (6 bases). Trimming cost V 3 bases and J 4 bases, with 15 bases left between them. This CDR3 has 14 amino acids. CDR1 and CDR2 (germline): SQVTM, ANQGSEA.